This TCR beta chain comes out of a study of cytotoxic CD8 clonotypes in ibrutinib-treated CLL. TCRdb's table, derived via immunoSEQ multiplex PCR, lists solely in-frame clones and lacks some. The sample has fewer than 35,000 clones; approximately 85% are singletons. V dropped 2 bases and J dropped 4; count of bases not matched to a gene: 4. CDR3 size: 15 residues. Per germline, CDR1 SGHRS and CDR2 YFSETQ. The rearrangement links TRBV5-1 to TRBJ2-5; 11 bases agree with TRBD1. Sequenced material: PBMCs, taken after 24 months of ibrutinib treatment. This sequence was found in a human donor with chronic lymphocytic leukemia. The CDR3 here is CASSFGTGGVETQYF. In DNA form, the CDR3 reads TGCGCCAGCAGCTTCGGGACAGGGGGAGTAGAGACCCAGTACTTC.